Below, one T cell receptor beta chain is given with its context. The target antigen is unknown. This entry comes from a study of blood T cells in healthy people across ages. Findings and caveats of the study: Samples with more naive T cells showed higher observed beta diversity.

For the second PCR, which ran for about 6 to 11 cycles, a sample-barcoded 5' primer and a J-beta primer mix were used. TCRdb reanalysed the 5' RACE reads using MiXCR and keeps one entry per CDR3 protein. The sample lists about 1.7 million distinct CDR3 sequences, 28% occurring once. The sample taken for sequencing was blood. The sequence was collected from a woman in her twenties or thirties in good health.

Written as DNA, the CDR3 is TGTGCCAGCAGCCCCGACGATGTTTCTGTAAATTCACCCCTCCACTTT. It translates to CASSPDDVSVNSPLHF. The J gene is TRBJ1-6, the V gene TRBV7-2; D gene ambiguous. The V end was cut by 5 bases, the J end by 7 bases, with 18 bases between. Germline V gene lookup returns CDR1 SGHTA and CDR2 FQGNSA. The length of the CDR3 is 16 residues.